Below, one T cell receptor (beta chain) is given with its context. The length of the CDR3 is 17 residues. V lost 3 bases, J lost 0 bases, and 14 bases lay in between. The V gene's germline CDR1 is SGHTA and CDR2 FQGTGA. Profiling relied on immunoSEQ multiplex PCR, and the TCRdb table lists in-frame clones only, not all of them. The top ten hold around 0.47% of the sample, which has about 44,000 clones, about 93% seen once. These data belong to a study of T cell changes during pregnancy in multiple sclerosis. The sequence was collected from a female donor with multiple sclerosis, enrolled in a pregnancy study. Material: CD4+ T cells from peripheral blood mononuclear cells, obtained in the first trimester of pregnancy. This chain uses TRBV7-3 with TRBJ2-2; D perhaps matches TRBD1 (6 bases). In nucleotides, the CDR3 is TGTGCCAGCAGCTTTGGGGGCGTGGGGACGAACACCGGGGAGCTGTTTTTT. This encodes CASSFGGVGTNTGELFF.